This T cell receptor beta chain was recovered during a study of T cell responses to AZD1222 COVID-19 vaccine. Profiled with immunoSEQ multiplex PCR; TCRdb holds only in-frame clones, not every one. In the table there are approximately 130,000 clones, more than 80% of which are singletons. The CDR3 length is 17 residues. Per the germline V gene, CDR1 is SGHDT and CDR2 is YYEEEE. The V and J ends lost 0 bases and 4 bases, in that order; junction bases with no gene match: 6. The sample in question was peripheral blood, obtained on day 0 of AZD1222 vaccination. The chain is built from TRBV5-6 and TRBJ2-2; 10 positions match TRBD1. The clonotype originates from an adult in good health. The CDR3 sequence: CASSLEAGTGVTGELFF. CDR3 in DNA: TGTGCCAGCAGCTTGGAGGCGGGGACAGGGGTCACCGGGGAGCTGTTTTTT.